Below, 32 T cell receptor beta chains from the same sample are listed, as sequenced in a study of monozygotic twins with inflammatory bowel disease. TCRdb reprocessed the 5' RACE reads and keeps a single row for each CDR3 protein, giving no DNA. Recorded for this sample: fewer than 150,000 distinct CDR3 sequences. Sequenced: blood. All receptors come from a human donor with ulcerative colitis or Crohn's disease, or a healthy co-twin of an affected twin (not recorded which).

This chain links TRBV12-3 or TRBV12-4 with TRBJ2-3; TCRdb designates TRBD1, a call that cannot be tested without DNA. The CDR3 contains 15 residues. The CDR3 loop is CASSSRGGGGWAQYF.

The rearrangement links TRBV7-9 to TRBJ1-2; TCRdb gives TRBD1 as the D gene, but with no DNA this cannot be confirmed. CDR3 length: 14 amino acids. Germline V gives CDR1 SEHNR, CDR2 FQNEAQ (reference sequence). The CDR3 sequence: CASSSVWGDYGYTF.

The gene calls are TRBV24-1 and TRBJ2-7. CDR3 length equals 14 residues. The germline V gene has CDR1 KGHDR and CDR2 SFDVKD. The CDR3 is CATSDFELGYEQYF.

J is TRBJ1-4 and V is TRBV20-1; TCRdb picks TRBD1, but there is no DNA to check that call. Germline CDR1 DFQATT, CDR2 SNEGSKA (reference sequence). The CDR3 is 14 amino acids. CDR3 protein: CSATGTGVREKLFF.

The chain carries TRBV29-1 and TRBJ2-5; as DNA is missing, the TRBD1 call by TCRdb cannot be tested. Germline V gene lookup returns CDR1 SQVTM and CDR2 ANQGSEA. The CDR3 totals 15 residues. CDR3 region: CSVEARTGFWETQYF. Full variable domain (missing parts from reference TRBV29-1 and TRBJ2-5): SAVISQKPSRDICQRGTSLTIQCQVDSQVTMMFWYRQQPGQSLTLIATANQGSEATYESGFVIDKFPISRPNLTFSTLTVSNMSPEDSSIYLCSVEARTGFWETQYFGPGTRLLVL.

The chain is built from TRBV11-2 and TRBJ2-7; TCRdb's D call, TRBD2, is unchecked because there is no DNA. This CDR3 has 13 residues. Germline V CDR1 and CDR2: SGHAT, FQNNGV. This chain's CDR3 is CASSQGLNYEQYF.

V gene TRBV27 combines with J gene TRBJ2-1; without DNA, the TCRdb call of TRBD1 cannot be checked. Germline values: CDR1 MNHEY, CDR2 SMNVEV (reference sequence). The CDR3 length is 18 residues. The CDR3: CASSLLSVGGQGDNEQFF.

The chain employs TRBV12-3 or TRBV12-4 and TRBJ1-6. The length of the CDR3 is 14 residues. The CDR3 protein is CASSLASNPSPLHF.

The genes are TRBV18 and TRBJ2-5; TCRdb names TRBD2, which stays unverified in the absence of DNA. The CDR3 is made up of 17 amino acids. CDR1 and CDR2 from the germline V gene are KGHSH and LQKENI. The CDR3: CASSPWAPTGGRETQYF. Combining the CDR3 with reference TRBV18 and TRBJ2-5 gives the whole variable domain NAGVMQNPRHLVRRRGQEARLRCSPMKGHSHVYWYRQLPEEGLKFMVYLQKENIIDESGMPKERFSAEFPKEGPSILRIQQVVRGDSAAYFCASSPWAPTGGRETQYFGPGTRLLVL.

This chain connects TRBV5-5 to TRBJ1-1; the D gene TCRdb calls, TRBD1, cannot be checked with no DNA. Germline CDR1 is SGHKS and CDR2 is YYEKEE (reference sequence). CDR3 size: 15 residues. CDR3 sequence reads: CASSLWGQMNTEAFF.

This chain joins TRBV5-1 and TRBJ2-7. CDR1 is SGHRS, CDR2 YFSETQ, per germline. The CDR3 consists of 14 residues. CDR3 amino acids: CASSDLRFTYEQYF.

The chain uses TRBV18 and TRBJ1-6; without DNA, the TCRdb call of TRBD1 cannot be checked. The CDR3 totals 19 residues. Germline lookup yields CDR1 KGHSH and CDR2 LQKENI. CDR3: CASSVQMIGQGSYNSPLHF.

The chain uses TRBV4-1 and TRBJ1-5; TCRdb's D call of TRBD1 is untestable without DNA. Germline V gene data show CDR1 as MGHRA and CDR2 as YSYEKL. This CDR3 comprises 15 residues. Here the CDR3 reads CASSVGQYSNQPQHF.

V gene TRBV5-5 combines with J gene TRBJ2-3; there is no DNA to check the TCRdb D call of TRBD2. CDR1 and CDR2 from the germline V gene are SGHKS and YYEKEE (reference sequence). The CDR3 totals 16 residues. The CDR3: CASSLVLAGATDTQYF.

The V call is TRBV6-6, the J call TRBJ1-1; the TCRdb call, TRBD1, lacks DNA for checking. Germline loops: CDR1 MNHNY, CDR2 SVGAGI (reference sequence). The length of the CDR3 is 14 residues. The CDR3 loop is CASSYGQGAPGTFF.

This CDR3 is CASSPDSVSTDTQYF. This chain connects TRBV7-9 to TRBJ2-3; TCRdb names TRBD1, which stays unverified in the absence of DNA. Per germline, CDR1 SEHNR and CDR2 FQNEAQ (reference sequence). The CDR3 length is 15 residues. Looking up the rest from reference TRBV7-9 and TRBJ2-3 gives the full variable domain: DTGVSQNPRHKITKRGQNVTFRCDPISEHNRLYWYRQTLGQGPEFLTYFQNEAQLEKSRLLSDRFSAERPKGSFSTLEIQRTEQGDSAMYLCASSPDSVSTDTQYFGPGTRLTVL.

This chain links TRBV5-1 with TRBJ2-1; with no DNA, the TCRdb D assignment of TRBD2 cannot be verified. CDR3 length: 13 amino acids. Looked up from germline, CDR1 is SGHRS and CDR2 is YFSETQ. The CDR3 spells CASSWTVSNEQFF.

V gene TRBV5-6 combines with J gene TRBJ2-7. The V gene's germline CDR1 is SGHDT and CDR2 YYEEEE. The CDR3 contains 14 residues. Here the CDR3 reads CASSLAPGLYEQYF.

The gene calls are TRBV27 and TRBJ2-7; TCRdb picks TRBD1, but there is no DNA to check that call. This CDR3 has 17 residues. The germline CDR1 and CDR2 sequences are MNHEY and SMNVEV (reference sequence). The CDR3 sequence: CASRTAPPINLYSEQYF.

The chain links TRBV20-1 to TRBJ2-7; the TRBD1 assignment by TCRdb is unverifiable without DNA. Germline loops: CDR1 DFQATT, CDR2 SNEGSKA (reference sequence). The CDR3 consists of 13 residues. The CDR3 region is CSARERGNYEQYF.

This chain joins TRBV7-3 and TRBJ2-2. The germline CDR1 and CDR2 sequences are SGHTA and FQGTGA. CDR3 length: 16 residues. The CDR3 protein is CASSPSYSTNTGELFF. The entire variable domain, with the rest obtained from reference TRBV7-3 and TRBJ2-2, is as follows: GAGVSQTPSNKVTEKGKYVELRCDPISGHTALYWYRQSLGQGPEFLIYFQGTGAADDSGLPNDRFFAVRPEGSVSTLKIQRTERGDSAVYLCASSPSYSTNTGELFFGEGSRLTVL.

The chain carries TRBV20-1 and TRBJ2-7; there is no DNA to check the TCRdb D call of TRBD1. The CDR3 extends over 14 amino acids. CDR1 DFQATT and CDR2 SNEGSKA come from the germline V gene (reference sequence). The CDR3 loop is CSAGLRDAAYEQYF.

J is TRBJ2-5 and V is TRBV7-6. Germline V lookup: CDR1 SGHVS, CDR2 FNYEAQ. The CDR3 totals 15 residues. This CDR3 reads CASSLKLKNKETQYF.

The CDR3 sequence: CASSLGQGANSPLHF. The rearrangement joins TRBV5-1 to TRBJ1-6; checking the TCRdb D call of TRBD1 is not possible without DNA. Germline loops: CDR1 SGHRS, CDR2 YFSETQ. The CDR3 has 15 residues.

The V call is TRBV9, the J call TRBJ2-5; the TCRdb D gene call, TRBD2, has no DNA to confirm it. The CDR3 totals 17 residues. Germline CDR1 SGDLS, CDR2 YYNGEE. The CDR3 loop reads CASSVETGLAGQETQYF.

The V call is TRBV20-1, the J call TRBJ1-2; TCRdb gives TRBD1 as the D gene, but with no DNA this cannot be confirmed. This CDR3 contains 16 residues. The germline gives CDR1 DFQATT, CDR2 SNEGSKA (reference sequence). The CDR3 is CSAERRGQGANYDYTF.

J is TRBJ2-7 and V is TRBV7-2; TCRdb proposes TRBD1, but this gene call is untestable without DNA. This CDR3 region has 15 residues. Germline V CDR1 and CDR2: SGHTA, FQGNSA. This CDR3 reads CASSLFGQGLGEQYF. Complete variable domain (other parts from reference TRBV7-2 and TRBJ2-7): GAGVSQSPSNKVTEKGKDVELRCDPISGHTALYWYRQSLGQGLEFLIYFQGNSAPDKSGLPSDRFSAERTGGSVSTLTIQRTQQEDSAVYLCASSLFGQGLGEQYFGPGTRLTVT.

The rearrangement joins TRBV12-3 or TRBV12-4 to TRBJ2-7; the D gene TCRdb calls, TRBD1, cannot be checked with no DNA. CDR3 length equals 16 residues. CDR3 in amino acids: CASSLSPSHITYEQYF.

This sequence joins TRBV20-1 and TRBJ2-1; TCRdb proposes TRBD1, but this gene call is untestable without DNA. The CDR3 has 14 residues. Germline V gene lookup returns CDR1 DFQATT and CDR2 SNEGSKA (reference sequence). CDR3 region: CSAHDRRPYNEQFF.

The chain recombines TRBV7-2 with TRBJ2-5; the TRBD1 assignment by TCRdb is unverifiable without DNA. Germline values: CDR1 SGHTA, CDR2 FQGNSA. The CDR3 consists of 14 residues. The chain's CDR3 is CASSLETAQETQYF.

This sequence joins TRBV19 and TRBJ2-2; TCRdb calls TRBD1, which cannot be checked without DNA. CDR1 and CDR2 (germline): LNHDA, SQIVND (reference sequence). The CDR3 consists of 16 residues. This chain's CDR3 is CASRGQATPNTGELFF.

CDR3 region: CASTLLQVSPLHF. The chain recombines TRBV7-8 with TRBJ1-6. The CDR3 has 13 amino acids. Germline V gene data show CDR1 as SGHVS and CDR2 as FQNEAQ.